These 13 T cell receptor beta chains originate from one sample sequenced in a study of CD8+CD57+ T cells in acquired aplastic anemia listed by TCRdb under 2018. The instrument was an Illumina HiSeq 2000. TCR beta VDJ combination and CDR3 sequence profiling used genomic DNA as the template. In TCRdb, the public reads were trimmed at Q25 with fastp and aligned with MiXCR, with productive beta chains retained. Rows with a matching CDR3 protein are joined into one entry that keeps the most common DNA and genes. The sample contains more than 100,000 distinct CDR3 sequences, more than 35% of them found a single time. The ten biggest clones cover 8% to 9.5% of the sample. Sequencing input: sorted CD4+, CD8+, or CD8+CD57+ T cells (not recorded which) from PBMCs. These receptors all stem from a human donor in good health, serving as a control.

V and J are TRBV7-9 and TRBJ1-1, with TRBD1 as a possible D gene (5 bases). Deletions cut 7 bases from V and 3 bases from J, with 15 bases between. Looked up from germline, CDR1 is SEHNR and CDR2 is FQNEAQ (reference sequence). CDR3 length: 14 amino acids. The CDR3 protein is CASKEFRGDTEAFF. The DNA for the CDR3 is TGTGCCAGCAAGGAGTTCCGAGGGGACACTGAAGCTTTCTTT.

In DNA form, the CDR3 reads TGTGCCATCAGTCCCGGGACAGGACAAGAGACCCAGTACTTC. Translated: CAISPGTGQETQYF. The chain couples TRBV10-3 to TRBJ2-5; the match to TRBD1 covers 8 bases. This CDR3 region has 14 residues. The V and J ends lost 5 bases and 2 bases, in that order; junction bases with no gene match: 4. The V gene's germline CDR1 is ENHRY and CDR2 SYGVKD.

This clonotype was seen at least ten times. This rearrangement joins TRBV5-1 to TRBJ2-3; the match to TRBD2 covers 7 bases. Germline CDR1 is SGHRS and CDR2 is YFSETQ. With V trimmed by 0 bases and J by 1 base, 5 bases remained unmatched. The CDR3 runs to 16 residues. As DNA, the CDR3 is TGCGCCAGCAGCTTGGCCCAGCGGGGAGGCACAGATACGCAGTATTTT. Translated, it gives CASSLAQRGGTDTQYF.

In its sample, this clonotype was seen many times. This chain links TRBV10-3 with TRBJ1-5; 7 bases map to TRBD1. V lost 3 bases to trimming and J lost 4 bases; unmatched junction nucleotides: 0. The CDR3 runs 13 residues. From germline, CDR1 is ENHRY and CDR2 SYGVKD. The CDR3 DNA reads TGTGCCATCAGTGACAGGGGGAATCAGCCCCAGCATTTT. Its protein is CAISDRGNQPQHF.

This chain uses TRBV20-1 with TRBJ2-7, with D uncertain. The CDR3 runs 12 residues. The germline V gene encodes CDR1 DFQATT and CDR2 SNEGSKA (reference sequence). V lost 1 base to trimming and J lost 4 bases, with 8 bases between them. DNA of the CDR3: TGCAGTGCTAGAGTTGTAGATTACGAGCAGTACTTC. Protein product: CSARVVDYEQYF.

This clonotype showed up many times. V and J are TRBV28 and TRBJ1-2; no clear D gene. Trimming removed 7 bases at V and 4 bases at J, with 10 bases between. Looked up from germline, CDR1 is MDHEN and CDR2 is SYDVKM. The CDR3 extends over 12 amino acids. In DNA form, the CDR3 reads TGTGCCAGCAATACGGCGCCCTATGGCTACACCTTC. It encodes CASNTAPYGYTF.

As concerns this clonotype: Given a much more abundant clone one base away, this may be a read error. This CDR3 is missing its conserved last phenylalanine or tryptophan, likely due to a read error. V is TRBV12-3 or TRBV12-4 and J is TRBJ2-1; weak D call: TRBD1 (5 bases). The V end was cut by 4 bases, the J end by 6 bases, with 13 bases between. The CDR3 totals 14 residues. This CDR3 is CASSSSGRGNEQFS. The CDR3 DNA reads as TGTGCCAGCAGTTCGAGTGGTAGGGGCAATGAGCAGTTCTCC.

This clonotype has ten or more counts. The V gene is TRBV15, the J gene TRBJ2-6, with D possibly being TRBD2 (7 bases). CDR1 is LNHNV, CDR2 YYDKDF, per germline (reference sequence). The V and J ends lost 7 bases and 4 bases respectively, with 11 bases between them. The CDR3 has 14 residues. The CDR3, as DNA: TGTGCCACCAAAGGGGGGGGAGGGGCCAACGTCCTGACTTTC. This sequence encodes CATKGGGGANVLTF.

The chain recombines TRBV10-2 with TRBJ1-5; TRBD1 matches at 8 bases. The CDR3 extends over 13 amino acids. The V and J ends lost 8 bases and 4 bases, in that order; junction bases with no gene match: 4. Germline CDR1 and CDR2: WSHSY and SAAADI. CDR3 region: CASQDRENQPQHF. As DNA, the CDR3 is TGCGCCAGCCAGGACAGGGAGAATCAGCCCCAGCATTTT.

This clonotype was recorded many times. The chain employs TRBV10-3 and TRBJ2-5; D is undetermined. Germline V gene lookup returns CDR1 ENHRY and CDR2 SYGVKD. This CDR3 has 12 amino acids. The V end lost 0 bases, the J end lost 5 bases, and 4 bases lay between the germline ends. Here the CDR3 DNA reads TGTGCCATCAGTGAGTCCAGGGAGACCCAGTACTTC. This gives the protein CAISESRETQYF.

In this sample, this clonotype turned up a few times. The chain has TRBV29-1 and TRBJ1-2; possibly TRBD1 for D (6 bases). CDR1 is SQVTM, CDR2 ANQGSEA, per germline. The V and J ends lost 8 bases and 4 bases respectively, with 11 bases between them. The CDR3 covers 11 residues. Here the CDR3 DNA reads TGCAGCACCCGGGACACCTATGGCTACACCTTC. Its translation is CSTRDTYGYTF. Looking up the rest from reference TRBV29-1 and TRBJ1-2 gives the full variable domain: SAVISQKPSRDICQRGTSLTIQCQVDSQVTMMFWYRQQPGQSLTLIATANQGSEATYESGFVIDKFPISRPNLTFSTLTVSNMSPEDSSIYLCSTRDTYGYTFGSGTRLTVV.

This clonotype was counted a few times. A much larger clone differs by one base, so this may be a read error. This rearrangement joins TRBV20-1 to TRBJ1-2, with D unresolved. Trimming left V 5 bases short and J 7 bases short, with 8 bases between. CDR1 is DFQATT, CDR2 SNEGSKA, per germline (reference sequence). The CDR3 consists of 10 residues. Here the CDR3 DNA reads TGCAGTGCTCCTGACTCTGGCTACACCTTC. Translating it yields CSAPDSGYTF.

This clonotype was seen at least ten times. The chain has TRBV19 and TRBJ1-1; a possible D gene is TRBD1 (5 bases). The CDR3 is 15 amino acids. The V end lost 7 bases, the J end lost 1 base, and 16 bases lay between the germline ends. CDR1 is LNHDA and CDR2 is SQIVND in the germline V gene (reference sequence). CDR3 protein: CASNGLGLRNTEAFF. The CDR3 DNA is TGTGCCAGTAACGGACTGGGACTCAGGAACACTGAAGCTTTCTTT.